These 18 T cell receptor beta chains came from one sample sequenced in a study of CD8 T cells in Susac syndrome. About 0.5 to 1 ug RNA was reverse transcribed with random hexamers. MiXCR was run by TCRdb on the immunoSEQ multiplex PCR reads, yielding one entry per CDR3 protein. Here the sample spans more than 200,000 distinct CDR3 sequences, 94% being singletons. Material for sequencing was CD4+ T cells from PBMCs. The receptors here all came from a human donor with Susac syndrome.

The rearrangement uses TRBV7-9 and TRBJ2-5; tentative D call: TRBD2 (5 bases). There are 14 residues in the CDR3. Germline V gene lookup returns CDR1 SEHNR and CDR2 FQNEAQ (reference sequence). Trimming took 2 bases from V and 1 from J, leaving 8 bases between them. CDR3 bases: TGTGCCAGCAGCTTAATCGCGGGCCAAGAGACCCAGTACTTC. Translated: CASSLIAGQETQYF. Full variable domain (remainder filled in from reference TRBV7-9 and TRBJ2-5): DTGVSQNPRHKITKRGQNVTFRCDPISEHNRLYWYRQTLGQGPEFLTYFQNEAQLEKSRLLSDRFSAERPKGSFSTLEIQRTEQGDSAMYLCASSLIAGQETQYFGPGTRLLVL.

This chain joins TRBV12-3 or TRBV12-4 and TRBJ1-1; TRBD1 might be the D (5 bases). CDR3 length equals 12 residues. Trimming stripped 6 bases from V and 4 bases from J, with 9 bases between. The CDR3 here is CASSADSTEAFF. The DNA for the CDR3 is TGTGCCAGCAGCGCCGACAGCACTGAAGCTTTCTTT.

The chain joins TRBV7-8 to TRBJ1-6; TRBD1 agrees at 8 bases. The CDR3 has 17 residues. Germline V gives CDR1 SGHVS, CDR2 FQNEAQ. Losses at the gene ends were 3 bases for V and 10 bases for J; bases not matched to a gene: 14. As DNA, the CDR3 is TGTGCCAGCAGCTTCGGGACAGGAATAGTAGGAGAATCACCCCTCCACTTT. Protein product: CASSFGTGIVGESPLHF.

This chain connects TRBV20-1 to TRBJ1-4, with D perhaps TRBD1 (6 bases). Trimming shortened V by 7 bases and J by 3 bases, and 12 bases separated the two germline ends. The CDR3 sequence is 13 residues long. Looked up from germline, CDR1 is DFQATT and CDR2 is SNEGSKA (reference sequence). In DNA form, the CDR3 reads TGCAGTGGGTCACAGGGCTCTAATGAAAAACTGTTTTTT. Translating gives CSGSQGSNEKLFF.

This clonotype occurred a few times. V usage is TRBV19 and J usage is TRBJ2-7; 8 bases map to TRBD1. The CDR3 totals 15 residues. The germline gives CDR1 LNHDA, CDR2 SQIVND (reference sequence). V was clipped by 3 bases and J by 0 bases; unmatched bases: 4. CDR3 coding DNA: TGTGCCAGTAGTATCTCCGGGACAGGCTCCTACGAGCAGTACTTC. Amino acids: CASSISGTGSYEQYF.

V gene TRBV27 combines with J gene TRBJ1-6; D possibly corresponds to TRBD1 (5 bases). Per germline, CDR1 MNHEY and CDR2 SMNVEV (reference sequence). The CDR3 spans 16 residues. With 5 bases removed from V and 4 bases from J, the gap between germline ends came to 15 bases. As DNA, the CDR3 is TGTGCCAGCAGTCCCCCGCCGGCAGGGTATAATTCACCCCTCCACTTT. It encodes CASSPPPAGYNSPLHF.

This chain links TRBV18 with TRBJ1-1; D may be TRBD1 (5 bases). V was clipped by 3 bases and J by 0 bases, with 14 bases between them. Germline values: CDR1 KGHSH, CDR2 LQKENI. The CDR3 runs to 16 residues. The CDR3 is CASSPWTSTMNTEAFF. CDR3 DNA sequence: TGTGCCAGCTCACCCTGGACAAGTACCATGAACACTGAAGCTTTCTTT.

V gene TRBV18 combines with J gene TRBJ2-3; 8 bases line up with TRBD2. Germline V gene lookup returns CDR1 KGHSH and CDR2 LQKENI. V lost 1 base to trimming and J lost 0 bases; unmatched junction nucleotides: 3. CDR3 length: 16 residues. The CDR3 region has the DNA TGTGCCAGCTCACCACAAACTAGCGGTAGCACAGATACGCAGTATTTT. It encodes CASSPQTSGSTDTQYF.

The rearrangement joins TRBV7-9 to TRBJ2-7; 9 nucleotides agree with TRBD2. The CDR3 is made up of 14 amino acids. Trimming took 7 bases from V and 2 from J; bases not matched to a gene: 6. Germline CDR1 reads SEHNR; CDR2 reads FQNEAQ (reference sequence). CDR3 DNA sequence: TGTGCCAGCACCGCGGGGGGGGTAACCTACGAGCAGTACTTC. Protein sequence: CASTAGGVTYEQYF.

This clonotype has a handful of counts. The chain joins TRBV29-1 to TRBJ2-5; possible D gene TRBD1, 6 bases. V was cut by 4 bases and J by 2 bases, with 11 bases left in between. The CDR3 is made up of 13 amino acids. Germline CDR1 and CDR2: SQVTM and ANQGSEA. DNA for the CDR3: TGCAGCGTTGCAGGTACAGGGCAAGAGACCCAGTACTTC. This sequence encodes CSVAGTGQETQYF. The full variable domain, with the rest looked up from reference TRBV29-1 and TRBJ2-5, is SAVISQKPSRDICQRGTSLTIQCQVDSQVTMMFWYRQQPGQSLTLIATANQGSEATYESGFVIDKFPISRPNLTFSTLTVSNMSPEDSSIYLCSVAGTGQETQYFGPGTRLLVL.

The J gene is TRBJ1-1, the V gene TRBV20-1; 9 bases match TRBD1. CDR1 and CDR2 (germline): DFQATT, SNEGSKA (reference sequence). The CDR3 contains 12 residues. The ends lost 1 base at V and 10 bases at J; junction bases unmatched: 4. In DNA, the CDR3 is TGCAGTGCTAGAGTACAGGGGGCCTCAGCTTTCTTT. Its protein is CSARVQGASAFF.

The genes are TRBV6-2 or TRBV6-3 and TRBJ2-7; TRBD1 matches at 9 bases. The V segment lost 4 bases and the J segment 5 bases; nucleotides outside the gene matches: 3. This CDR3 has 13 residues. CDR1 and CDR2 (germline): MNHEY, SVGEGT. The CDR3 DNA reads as TGTGCCAGCAGTTCTGGGACAGGGAACGAGCAGTACTTC. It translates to CASSSGTGNEQYF.

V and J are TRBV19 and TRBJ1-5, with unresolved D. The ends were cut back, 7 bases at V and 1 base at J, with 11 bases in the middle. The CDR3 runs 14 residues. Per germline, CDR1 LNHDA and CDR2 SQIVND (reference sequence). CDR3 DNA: TGTGCCAGTACCTCCCTAGGGAGCAATCAGCCCCAGCATTTT. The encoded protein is CASTSLGSNQPQHF.

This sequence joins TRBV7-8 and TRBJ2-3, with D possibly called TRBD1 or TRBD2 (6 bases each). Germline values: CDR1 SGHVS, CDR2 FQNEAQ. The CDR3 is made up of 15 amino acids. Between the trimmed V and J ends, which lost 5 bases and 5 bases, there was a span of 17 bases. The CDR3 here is CASSPEWGAKDTQYF. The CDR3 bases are TGTGCCAGCAGCCCAGAATGGGGGGCGAAAGATACGCAGTATTTT.

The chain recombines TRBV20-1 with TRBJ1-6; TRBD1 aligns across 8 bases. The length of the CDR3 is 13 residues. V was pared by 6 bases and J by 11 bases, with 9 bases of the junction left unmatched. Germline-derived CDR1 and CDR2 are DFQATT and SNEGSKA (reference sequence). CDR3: CSAEPRQGPPLHF. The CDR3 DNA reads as TGCAGTGCCGAGCCCCGACAGGGGCCACCCCTCCACTTT.

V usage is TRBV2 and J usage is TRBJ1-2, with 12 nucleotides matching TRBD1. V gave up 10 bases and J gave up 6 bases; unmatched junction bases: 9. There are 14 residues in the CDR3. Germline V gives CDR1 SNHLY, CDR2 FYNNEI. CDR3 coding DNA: TGTGCCACCCTACGGGACAGGGGGCGCAATGGCTACACCTTC. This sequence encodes CATLRDRGRNGYTF.

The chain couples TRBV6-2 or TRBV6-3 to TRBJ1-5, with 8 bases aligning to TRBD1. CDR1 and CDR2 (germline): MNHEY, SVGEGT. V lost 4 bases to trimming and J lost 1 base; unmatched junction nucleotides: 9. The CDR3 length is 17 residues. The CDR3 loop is CASSFIPGGASNQPQHF. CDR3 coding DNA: TGTGCCAGCAGTTTCATCCCAGGGGGCGCGAGCAATCAGCCCCAGCATTTT.

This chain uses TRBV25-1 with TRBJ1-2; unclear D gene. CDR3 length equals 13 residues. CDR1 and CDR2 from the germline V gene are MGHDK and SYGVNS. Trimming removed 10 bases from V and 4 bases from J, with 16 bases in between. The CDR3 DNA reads TGTGCCACCCAGGACCCACGCGGCTATGGCTACACCTTC. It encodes CATQDPRGYGYTF.